This entry lists 20 T cell receptor beta chains sequenced from one sample in a study of blood T cells in healthy people across ages. Sample-barcoded 5' priming and a J-beta primer mix drove a second PCR of roughly 6 to 12 cycles. TCRdb fed the 5' RACE reads into MiXCR, producing one record per CDR3 protein. The sample has roughly 1.5 million distinct CDR3 sequences, approximately 42% seen once; the top ten hold over 3.5%. The sample taken for sequencing was blood. Receptor source: a woman under 30 in good health.

This clonotype has more than one count but fewer than ten. The chain joins TRBV7-3 to TRBJ2-1; the D is unclear. The V gene lost 1 base and the J gene lost 6 bases, with 10 bases spanning the gap. This CDR3 is built from 14 residues. Per the germline V gene, CDR1 is SGHTA and CDR2 is FQGTGA. CDR3 DNA sequence: TGTGCCAGCAGCTTAAGTCCTAGTTCCAATGAGCAGTTCTTC. Encoded protein: CASSLSPSSNEQFF.

This clonotype was seen just once. V and J are TRBV7-2 and TRBJ2-1; 8 bases align to TRBD1. The germline CDR1 and CDR2 sequences are SGHTA and FQGNSA. V dropped 6 bases and J dropped 7; count of bases not matched to a gene: 8. This CDR3 region has 14 residues. This CDR3 reads CASRLTGTGNEQFF. DNA for the CDR3: TGTGCCAGCAGGCTTACCGGGACAGGTAATGAGCAGTTCTTC.

The chain couples TRBV4-1 to TRBJ2-1; D possibly corresponds to TRBD1 (5 bases). The CDR3 runs 16 residues. V was cut by 4 bases and J by 2 bases, with 15 bases left in between. CDR1 and CDR2 from the germline V gene are MGHRA and YSYEKL. The CDR3 nucleotides read TGCGCCAGCAGCCGACAGTACCCAAGCGCCTACAATGAGCAGTTCTTC. Residues: CASSRQYPSAYNEQFF.

This clonotype occurred a few times. CDR3: CASGLVGEQAYGYTF. CDR3 coding DNA: TGTGCTAGTGGTTTGGTGGGGGAGCAGGCCTATGGCTACACCTTC. The V gene is TRBV12-5, the J gene TRBJ1-2; D is possibly TRBD1 (5 bases). Germline V CDR1 and CDR2: LGHNT, FRNRAP. V lost 0 bases to trimming and J lost 4 bases, with 12 bases between them. The CDR3 runs to 15 residues.

This clonotype was seen more than once but under ten times. This chain links TRBV20-1 with TRBJ2-1, with no clear D. CDR3 length equals 13 residues. Germline V gene sequence: CDR1 DFQATT, CDR2 SNEGSKA (reference sequence). The V and J ends lost 2 bases and 3 bases respectively, with 8 bases between them. As DNA, the CDR3 is TGCAGTGCTAGACCCGACCACTACAATGAGCAGTTCTTC. Its protein product is CSARPDHYNEQFF.

This clonotype turned up a few times. The genes are TRBV4-1 and TRBJ1-1, with D perhaps TRBD1 (5 bases). Between the trimmed V and J ends, which lost 9 bases and 5 bases, there was a span of 19 bases. The CDR3 totals 14 residues. From germline, CDR1 is MGHRA and CDR2 YSYEKL. The CDR3 protein is CASSRLGVTTEAFF. The CDR3 DNA is TGCGCCAGTTCTCGGCTGGGGGTTACAACTGAAGCTTTCTTT.

V is TRBV6-2 or TRBV6-3 and J is TRBJ2-3, with D unclear. Trimming took 10 bases from V and 0 from J, leaving 17 bases between them. Germline V lookup: CDR1 MNHEY, CDR2 SVGEGT. The length of the CDR3 is 15 residues. This chain's CDR3 is CATILDPGSTDTQYF. In nucleotides, the CDR3 is TGTGCCACCATTCTAGATCCCGGGAGCACAGATACGCAGTATTTT.

This chain uses TRBV6-2 or TRBV6-3 with TRBJ2-4, with 9 nucleotides matching TRBD1. The trim removed 2 bases at V and 4 bases at J, leaving 3 bases unmatched. The germline gives CDR1 MNHEY, CDR2 SVGEGT. The CDR3 consists of 15 residues. The CDR3 protein is CASSYQTGGKNIQYF. In DNA, the CDR3 is TGTGCCAGCAGTTACCAGACAGGGGGTAAAAACATTCAGTACTTC.

This clonotype was observed a few times. The CDR3 loop is CASSQDSRGQNTEAFF. CDR3 bases: TGTGCCAGCAGCCAAGATTCCAGGGGGCAGAACACTGAAGCTTTCTTT. The chain couples TRBV3-1 to TRBJ1-1; 8 nucleotides agree with TRBD1. CDR3 length equals 16 residues. The J segment lost 1 base and the V segment lost 0 bases, leaving 4 bases of the junction unmatched. Per germline, CDR1 LGHDT and CDR2 YNNKEL (reference sequence).

Ten or more counts support this clonotype. The rearrangement links TRBV20-1 to TRBJ2-3, with D hard to call. The V gene lost 3 bases and the J gene lost 0 bases, with 16 bases spanning the gap. The germline gives CDR1 DFQATT, CDR2 SNEGSKA (reference sequence). The CDR3 is 16 amino acids. This chain's CDR3 is CSASARTQTSTDTQYF. The CDR3, as DNA: TGCAGTGCTAGTGCCCGTACCCAAACTAGCACAGATACGCAGTATTTT.

At least ten counts were recorded for this clonotype. The gene calls are TRBV5-1 and TRBJ1-2, with a tentative D call TRBD1 (5 bases). Looked up from germline, CDR1 is SGHRS and CDR2 is YFSETQ. The CDR3 is 11 residues long. V lost 0 bases, J lost 8 bases, and 5 bases lay in between. DNA of the CDR3: TGCGCCAGCAGCTTGGACAGGGGCTACACCTTC. Amino acids: CASSLDRGYTF.

The V gene is TRBV15, the J gene TRBJ2-2; D may match TRBD1 or TRBD2 (5 bases each). CDR1 and CDR2 (germline): LNHNV, YYDKDF (reference sequence). V was pared by 5 bases and J by 0 bases, with 16 bases between. The CDR3 has 17 amino acids. The CDR3 here is CATSGTRGVTNTGELFF. The CDR3 DNA reads as TGTGCCACCAGCGGCACTAGGGGTGTCACGAACACCGGGGAGCTGTTTTTT.

This chain uses TRBV20-1 with TRBJ2-2; the match to TRBD1 covers 8 bases. CDR1 and CDR2 from the germline V gene are DFQATT and SNEGSKA (reference sequence). The ends lost 5 bases at V and 4 bases at J; junction bases unmatched: 3. This CDR3 region has 13 residues. The CDR3 reads CSAPDRGTGELFF. The CDR3 bases are TGCAGTGCTCCTGACAGGGGCACCGGGGAGCTGTTTTTT.

The CDR3 spells CSAPLGDEQYF. The CDR3 bases are TGCAGTGCCCCCCTTGGGGACGAGCAGTACTTC. The chain couples TRBV20-1 to TRBJ2-7; no clear D. The CDR3 runs 11 residues. Germline V gene data show CDR1 as DFQATT and CDR2 as SNEGSKA (reference sequence). Trimming left V 6 bases short and J 5 bases short, with 11 bases between.

This clonotype was observed a handful of times. The chain carries TRBV11-2 and TRBJ1-2; weak D call: TRBD1 (5 bases). This CDR3 has 13 amino acids. The V and J ends lost 5 bases and 8 bases respectively, with 15 bases between them. Per germline, CDR1 SGHAT and CDR2 FQNNGV. This CDR3 is CASSGGWVDGYTF. For the CDR3, the DNA is TGTGCCAGCAGCGGGGGTTGGGTGGACGGCTACACCTTC.

V gene TRBV12-5 combines with J gene TRBJ2-5; 13 positions agree with TRBD2. CDR1 LGHNT and CDR2 FRNRAP come from the germline V gene. The CDR3 has 16 amino acids. Trimming cost V 4 bases and J 11 bases; bases outside gene matches: 13. CDR3: CASGWMTSGGYNEQYF. The CDR3 DNA follows: TGTGCTAGTGGTTGGATGACTAGCGGGGGGTACAATGAGCAGTACTTC.

There are a few counts of this clonotype. CDR3 sequence reads: CASAGAGWGYTF. CDR3 nucleotide sequence: TGTGCCAGCGCCGGTGCTGGATGGGGCTACACCTTC. J is TRBJ1-2 and V is TRBV27; unclear D gene. CDR1 is MNHEY, CDR2 SMNVEV, per germline (reference sequence). The germline V and J ends were trimmed by 8 bases and 8 bases, with 15 bases remaining between them. This CDR3 spans 12 amino acids.

This clonotype turned up a few times. The V gene is TRBV30, the J gene TRBJ2-7; the D gene is possibly TRBD2 (6 bases). The CDR3 covers 13 residues. Germline CDR1 is GTSNPN and CDR2 is SVGIG (reference sequence). Trimming cost V 0 bases and J 3 bases, with 9 bases left between them. The CDR3 DNA reads TGTGCCTGGAGTGTACGCGGGATCTACGAGCAGTACTTC. Encoded protein: CAWSVRGIYEQYF.

V usage is TRBV27 and J usage is TRBJ2-1; 12 nucleotides align to TRBD2. This CDR3 spans 16 amino acids. Germline loops: CDR1 MNHEY, CDR2 SMNVEV (reference sequence). Trimming at V came to 4 bases and at J to 6 bases, leaving 7 bases not matched to a gene. The CDR3 region is CASSSLAGGPFNEQFF. As DNA, the CDR3 is TGTGCCAGCAGTTCTCTAGCGGGAGGGCCGTTCAATGAGCAGTTCTTC.

This chain links TRBV6-6 with TRBJ2-1, with TRBD2 matching 12 bases. This CDR3 has 15 amino acids. Germline trimming cut 5 bases from V and 8 bases from J; bases unmatched to any gene: 7. The germline V gene has CDR1 MNHNY and CDR2 SVGAGI (reference sequence). CDR3: CASSPRLAGDHEQFF. The CDR3, as DNA: TGTGCCAGCAGTCCCCGACTAGCGGGAGATCATGAGCAGTTCTTC.